The 32 T cell receptor beta chains presented below share a single source sample, sequenced in a study of Tregs in tolerant kidney transplant recipients. TCRdb's copy holds only in-frame clones and misses some; the assay was immunoSEQ multiplex PCR. The data hold 50,000 to 65,000 clones, with more than 75% observed a single time. Related graft donors supplied nonmyeloablative bone marrow transplants, and mixed chimerism was transient. The sample was CD4+ T cells from blood (PBMCs), taken 6 months after the transplant. These receptor sequences come from a human patient who received a combined kidney and bone marrow transplant. Some T cells may originate from the graft donor.

The chain uses TRBV5-1 and TRBJ2-1; 9 bases line up with TRBD1. Trimming removed 4 bases from V and 6 bases from J; junction bases left unmatched: 8. The length of the CDR3 is 15 residues. Per the germline V gene, CDR1 is SGHRS and CDR2 is YFSETQ. The CDR3 region is CASSEQGARSNEQFF. The CDR3 coding sequence is TGCGCCAGCAGCGAACAGGGGGCCAGAAGCAATGAGCAGTTCTTC.

The chain has TRBV25-1 and TRBJ2-7, with TRBD2 as a possible D gene (6 bases). The CDR3 sequence is 12 residues long. Germline CDR1 MGHDK, CDR2 SYGVNS. V shed 6 bases and J shed 3 bases, with 9 bases lying between them. The CDR3 DNA sequence: TGTGCCAGCAGGGCCGGGAGCTACGAGCAGTACTTC. Amino acid sequence: CASRAGSYEQYF.

The rearrangement uses TRBV6-4 and TRBJ1-5; D is undetermined. The V end lost 5 bases, the J end lost 5 bases, and 10 bases lay between the germline ends. Germline V gene data show CDR1 as MRHNA and CDR2 as SNTAGT. The CDR3 is 13 amino acids. As DNA, the CDR3 is TGTGCCAGCAGTAGCAGGTTCGATCAGCCCCAGCATTTT. Residues: CASSSRFDQPQHF.

V is TRBV5-1 and J is TRBJ2-5; the match to TRBD2 covers 8 bases. The V and J ends lost 2 bases and 3 bases, in that order; junction bases with no gene match: 3. From germline, CDR1 is SGHRS and CDR2 YFSETQ. The CDR3 is made up of 14 amino acids. CDR3 protein: CASSFVGGEETQYF. CDR3 in DNA: TGCGCCAGCAGCTTTGTCGGGGGGGAAGAGACCCAGTACTTC.

The CDR3 bases are TGTGCCAGCAGCGTAGGGGTTAGCGGGGGCCCGGGGGAGACCCAGTACTTC. The encoded protein is CASSVGVSGGPGETQYF. V usage is TRBV9 and J usage is TRBJ2-5; 9 nucleotides match TRBD2. CDR1 SGDLS and CDR2 YYNGEE come from the germline V gene. This CDR3 spans 17 amino acids. The ends lost 0 bases at V and 5 bases at J; junction bases unmatched: 11.

This sequence joins TRBV19 and TRBJ2-5; D is perhaps TRBD2 (6 bases). The V gene's germline CDR1 is LNHDA and CDR2 SQIVND (reference sequence). This CDR3 spans 13 amino acids. The V and J ends lost 5 bases and 5 bases respectively, with 12 bases between them. The CDR3 loop reads CASSPTRRETQYF. The CDR3 DNA reads as TGTGCCAGTAGTCCGACTAGGAGGGAGACCCAGTACTTC.

This clone was found once. The V and J genes are TRBV7-2 and TRBJ1-2; the D is unclear. Germline V gives CDR1 SGHTA, CDR2 FQGNSA. Trimming took 5 bases from V and 5 from J, leaving 9 bases between them. The CDR3 has 12 residues. Written as DNA, the CDR3 is TGTGCCAGCAGCCCGATCAGATATGGCTACACCTTC. It encodes CASSPIRYGYTF.

V is TRBV2 and J is TRBJ1-1, with 8 bases fitting TRBD1. The germline CDR1 and CDR2 sequences are SNHLY and FYNNEI. The CDR3 has 13 amino acids. After removal of 8 bases from V and 5 bases from J, the junction contained 7 bases not matched to a gene. The CDR3 DNA reads as TGTGCCAGCTTCCGACAGGGGCGGACTGAAGCTTTCTTT. Translated, it gives CASFRQGRTEAFF.

DNA for the CDR3: TGTGCCAGCAGCCAAGCTTTGCTAGATGGGTATGAGCAGTTCTTC. This encodes CASSQALLDGYEQFF. The chain couples TRBV4-2 to TRBJ2-1; D unclear. V was shortened by 1 base and J by 8 bases, with 15 bases between the two germline ends. The germline gives CDR1 LGHNA, CDR2 YNFKEQ. This CDR3 has 15 amino acids.

This chain joins TRBV15 and TRBJ2-6, with D possibly TRBD2 on 6 matching bases. CDR3 size: 18 residues. Trimming took off 3 bases at V and 1 base at J, with 16 bases between the two ends. CDR1 and CDR2 (germline): LNHNV, YYDKDF (reference sequence). The CDR3 DNA is TGTGCCACCAGCAGGGGGGGTGGGAAAGCGTCTGGGGCCAACGTCCTGACTTTC. Its protein product is CATSRGGGKASGANVLTF.

V gene TRBV6-1 combines with J gene TRBJ2-7; D uncertain. Germline V gene sequence: CDR1 MNHNS, CDR2 SASEGT. The V gene lost 6 bases and the J gene lost 2 bases, with 11 bases spanning the gap. This CDR3 region has 13 residues. CDR3 sequence reads: CASRVSTAYEQYF. In DNA form, the CDR3 reads TGTGCCAGCAGGGTCTCTACCGCCTACGAGCAGTACTTC.

This rearrangement joins TRBV5-4 to TRBJ2-5; possibly TRBD2 for D (6 bases). The V end was cut by 4 bases, the J end by 4 bases, with 17 bases between. The CDR3 consists of 15 residues. Germline CDR1 and CDR2: SGHNT and YYREEE (reference sequence). CDR3 DNA: TGTGCCAGCAGCCGTGGGCAGGGAGGAGGAGAGACCCAGTACTTC. Protein: CASSRGQGGGETQYF.

The J gene is TRBJ1-1, the V gene TRBV19; TRBD1 matches 7 bases. Germline V gene data show CDR1 as LNHDA and CDR2 as SQIVND (reference sequence). Trimming took 6 bases from V and 3 from J; bases not matched to a gene: 7. The CDR3 is 14 residues long. The DNA of the CDR3 is TGTGCCAGTAGACGCGGACAGGCGGACACTGAAGCTTTCTTT. This encodes CASRRGQADTEAFF.

The V and J genes are TRBV7-9 and TRBJ2-7, with a possible D match to TRBD1 (5 bases). V dropped 3 bases and J dropped 2 bases, with 8 bases sitting between them. Per the germline V gene, CDR1 is SEHNR and CDR2 is FQNEAQ (reference sequence). This CDR3 has 13 residues. The CDR3 DNA reads TGTGCCAGCAGCTTTCAGGGCGCCTACGAGCAGTACTTC. It is translated as CASSFQGAYEQYF.

CDR3 region: CASSLQAAYEQYF. The DNA for the CDR3 is TGTGCCAGCAGTCTCCAAGCGGCCTACGAGCAGTACTTC. The chain has TRBV27 and TRBJ2-7; perhaps TRBD2 as D (5 bases). The germline V and J ends were trimmed by 5 bases and 2 bases, with 10 bases remaining between them. The CDR3 runs 13 residues. Germline V gene lookup returns CDR1 MNHEY and CDR2 SMNVEV (reference sequence).

V usage is TRBV2 and J usage is TRBJ1-4; D possibly corresponds to TRBD1 (5 bases). V gave up 7 bases and J gave up 8 bases, with 11 bases separating them. CDR3 length: 12 residues. The germline V gene encodes CDR1 SNHLY and CDR2 FYNNEI. The CDR3 loop is CASMGTGEKLFF. In DNA, the CDR3 is TGTGCCAGCATGGGGACTGGAGAAAAACTGTTTTTT.

In DNA form, the CDR3 reads TGTGCCAGCAGTTTGGCCCAGGGCTACGAGCAGTACTTC. Residues: CASSLAQGYEQYF. The V gene is TRBV27, the J gene TRBJ2-7; D might be TRBD1 (5 bases). The V gene's germline CDR1 is MNHEY and CDR2 SMNVEV (reference sequence). CDR3 length: 13 residues. Trimming left V 3 bases short and J 3 bases short, with 9 bases between.

The chain recombines TRBV11-2 with TRBJ1-1, with 7 bases that match TRBD1. V gave up 3 bases and J gave up 5 bases; unmatched junction bases: 9. Looked up from germline, CDR1 is SGHAT and CDR2 is FQNNGV. The length of the CDR3 is 15 residues. CDR3 amino acids: CASSFTGEAGTEAFF. The CDR3 nucleotides are TGTGCCAGCAGCTTCACAGGGGAGGCGGGAACTGAAGCTTTCTTT. The variable domain in full, completed from reference TRBV11-2 and TRBJ1-1, reads EAGVAQSPRYKIIEKRQSVAFWCNPISGHATLYWYQQILGQGPKLLIQFQNNGVVDDSQLPKDRFSAERLKGVDSTLKIQPAKLEDSAVYLCASSFTGEAGTEAFFGQGTRLTVV.

The count of this clone is one. The chain carries TRBV5-1 and TRBJ2-3, with 7 bases fitting TRBD1. This CDR3 spans 16 amino acids. The V and J ends lost 4 bases and 0 bases, in that order; junction bases with no gene match: 8. Germline loops: CDR1 SGHRS, CDR2 YFSETQ. Here the CDR3 DNA reads TGCGCCAGCAGCAACATACAGGGGACGAGCACAGATACGCAGTATTTT. Its protein is CASSNIQGTSTDTQYF.

The chain couples TRBV27 to TRBJ1-1, with 8 bases lining up with TRBD1. The CDR3 is 15 amino acids. Trimming cost V 4 bases and J 4 bases; bases outside gene matches: 8. CDR1 and CDR2 from the germline V gene are MNHEY and SMNVEV (reference sequence). The CDR3 coding sequence is TGTGCCAGCAGTTCATACAGGGGGGAGGGCACTGAAGCTTTCTTT. This encodes CASSSYRGEGTEAFF.

The chain couples TRBV7-2 to TRBJ2-4; D is unclear. The CDR3 runs to 14 residues. Trimming stripped 7 bases from V and 3 bases from J, with 13 bases between. Germline-derived CDR1 and CDR2 are SGHTA and FQGNSA. The chain's CDR3 is CASTPREDKNIQYF. DNA for the CDR3: TGTGCCAGCACCCCTCGCGAAGACAAAAACATTCAGTACTTC.

A word on this clone: This specimen includes other DNA sequences encoding the same CDR3. This chain uses TRBV7-3 with TRBJ1-1; D not certain. In germline, CDR1 is SGHTA, CDR2 FQGTGA. The CDR3 totals 13 residues. Trimming took off 4 bases at V and 0 bases at J, with 6 bases between the two ends. The CDR3: CASSYDMNTEAFF. The CDR3 DNA follows: TGTGCCAGCAGCTACGACATGAACACTGAAGCTTTCTTT.

The chain recombines TRBV7-3 with TRBJ2-3; 9 bases are a match to TRBD2. Germline loops: CDR1 SGHTA, CDR2 FQGTGA. V was pared by 1 base and J by 0 bases, with 5 bases of the junction left unmatched. The CDR3 consists of 17 residues. CDR3 residues: CASSLSPSGGSTDTQYF. The CDR3 DNA sequence: TGTGCCAGCAGCTTAAGTCCCAGCGGGGGGAGCACAGATACGCAGTATTTT.

The rearrangement joins TRBV9 to TRBJ2-5, with a tentative D call TRBD2 (6 bases). The germline V gene has CDR1 SGDLS and CDR2 YYNGEE. The ends were cut back, 1 base at V and 6 bases at J, with 13 bases in the middle. The CDR3 consists of 14 residues. The DNA for the CDR3 is TGTGCCAGCAGCGTATACCCCCGGGAGAAGACCCAGTACTTC. Residues: CASSVYPREKTQYF.

The gene calls are TRBV5-4 and TRBJ2-3, with D possibly matching TRBD1 (6 bases). Trimming removed 4 bases from V and 4 bases from J, with 13 bases in between. This CDR3 has 14 amino acids. Germline V lookup: CDR1 SGHNT, CDR2 YYREEE (reference sequence). The CDR3 region is CASSQQGGSDTQYF. CDR3 DNA: TGTGCCAGCAGCCAACAGGGTGGATCAGATACGCAGTATTTT.

The rearrangement joins TRBV2 to TRBJ1-5; the match to TRBD1 covers 8 bases. After removal of 7 bases from V and 6 bases from J, the junction contained 8 bases not matched to a gene. The CDR3 extends over 14 amino acids. Germline V gene sequence: CDR1 SNHLY, CDR2 FYNNEI. The CDR3 is CASKDRGAGQPQHF. The CDR3, as DNA: TGTGCCAGCAAAGACAGGGGCGCGGGTCAGCCCCAGCATTTT. Complete variable domain (other parts from reference TRBV2 and TRBJ1-5): EPEVTQTPSHQVTQMGQEVILRCVPISNHLYFYWYRQILGQKVEFLVSFYNNEISEKSEIFDDQFSVERPDGSNFTLKIRSTKLEDSAMYFCASKDRGAGQPQHFGDGTRLSIL.

The rearrangement links TRBV6-5 to TRBJ1-1, with 8 bases aligning to TRBD1. This CDR3 is built from 12 residues. Trimming took 8 bases from V and 4 from J; bases not matched to a gene: 3. Germline V gene sequence: CDR1 MNHEY, CDR2 SVGAGI. Here the CDR3 DNA reads TGTGCCAGCGGCAGGGGGCCCACTGAAGCTTTCTTT. It translates to CASGRGPTEAFF.

This rearrangement joins TRBV5-1 to TRBJ1-1, with 9 bases fitting TRBD1. This CDR3 has 14 amino acids. Germline values: CDR1 SGHRS, CDR2 YFSETQ. The ends lost 4 bases at V and 5 bases at J; junction bases unmatched: 6. The CDR3 DNA sequence: TGCGCCAGCAGCCCGAGGACAGGGGAAACTGAAGCTTTCTTT. It encodes CASSPRTGETEAFF.

The chain recombines TRBV18 with TRBJ2-1; 8 bases map to TRBD1. V was pared by 1 base and J by 2 bases, with 7 bases of the junction left unmatched. Germline V lookup: CDR1 KGHSH, CDR2 LQKENI. There are 17 residues in the CDR3. The CDR3 coding sequence is TGTGCCAGCTCACCACTGACAGGGGCAGGAGCCTACAATGAGCAGTTCTTC. Translated: CASSPLTGAGAYNEQFF.

The chain recombines TRBV7-9 with TRBJ2-2; the D gene is possibly TRBD2 (6 bases). CDR1 SEHNR and CDR2 FQNEAQ come from the germline V gene (reference sequence). This CDR3 contains 13 residues. Trimming took off 5 bases at V and 5 bases at J, with 9 bases between the two ends. Here the CDR3 reads CASSAGGTGELFF. CDR3 sequence (DNA): TGTGCCAGCAGCGCCGGGGGAACCGGGGAGCTGTTTTTT.

This sequence joins TRBV7-9 and TRBJ1-5, with TRBD1 matching over 8 bases. The CDR3 has 16 residues. Germline-derived CDR1 and CDR2 are SEHNR and FQNEAQ (reference sequence). With V trimmed by 0 bases and J by 5 bases, 6 bases remained unmatched. The CDR3 region has the DNA TGTGCCAGCAGCTTAGCCGCAGGGGGCTCTCATCAGCCCCAGCATTTT. It encodes CASSLAAGGSHQPQHF.

This clone showed up just a few times. The chain links TRBV6-4 to TRBJ1-3; 8 bases agree with TRBD1. The CDR3 has 14 residues. Per germline, CDR1 MRHNA and CDR2 SNTAGT. The CDR3 is CAGRGRGPGNTIYF. Written as DNA, the CDR3 is TGTGCGGGGAGGGGCAGGGGGCCTGGAAACACCATATATTTT.